The 26 T cell receptor beta chains in this list originate from one sample, sequenced in a study of shared clonotypes between healthy human individuals. TCRdb's copy holds only in-frame clones and misses some; the assay was immunoSEQ multiplex PCR. The sample lists around 1,100,000 clones, 70% to 85% occurring once. The source material was memory CD4+ T cells from PBMCs. The sample's subset: CD45RA-negative fraction. The receptors stem from a man younger than 35 in good health. Some clones in this sample may be carry-over from other donors' samples.

This clone was seen more than once but under ten times. As DNA, the CDR3 is TGTGCCAGCAGTGAAGCGCGTCGGCGGTCGTACCAAGAGACCCAGTACTTC. Its protein product is CASSEARRRSYQETQYF. The chain combines TRBV2 with TRBJ2-5; D remains ambiguous. Per the germline V gene, CDR1 is SNHLY and CDR2 is FYNNEI. V lost 0 bases and J lost 0, with 14 bases in between. The CDR3 consists of 17 residues.

The V and J genes are TRBV6-5 and TRBJ2-7; 9 bases match TRBD2. The V and J ends lost 4 bases and 6 bases, in that order; junction bases with no gene match: 1. There are 12 residues in the CDR3. From germline, CDR1 is MNHEY and CDR2 SVGAGI. This CDR3 is CASSSTSGEQYF. CDR3 bases: TGTGCCAGCAGTTCGACTAGCGGCGAGCAGTACTTC.

Only one count was recorded for this clone. V is TRBV7-8 and J is TRBJ2-1, with D perhaps matching TRBD2 (5 bases). The V gene's germline CDR1 is SGHVS and CDR2 FQNEAQ. This CDR3 has 14 residues. Trimming took off 3 bases at V and 4 bases at J, with 10 bases between the two ends. Here the CDR3 DNA reads TGTGCCAGCAGCTTTAGGACTGTTTACAATGAGCAGTTCTTC. Its protein product is CASSFRTVYNEQFF.

The genes are TRBV28 and TRBJ1-2, with 10 nucleotides matching TRBD1. Germline V gives CDR1 MDHEN, CDR2 SYDVKM. The CDR3 length is 15 residues. V was pared by 5 bases and J by 3 bases, with 6 bases of the junction left unmatched. This CDR3 is CASSETGTGDYGYTF. CDR3 DNA sequence: TGTGCCAGCAGTGAGACCGGGACAGGGGACTATGGCTACACCTTC.

CDR3 coding DNA: TGCGCCAGCAGCTTTGGACAGGGAGGGAGCACCGGGGAGCTGTTTTTT. As protein: CASSFGQGGSTGELFF. This chain links TRBV5-1 with TRBJ2-2; maybe TRBD1 (8 bases). V lost 2 bases and J lost 4, with 15 bases in between. CDR3 length: 16 residues. Germline V CDR1 and CDR2: SGHRS, YFSETQ.

This clone was recorded only once. The chain recombines TRBV11-1 with TRBJ2-3; tentatively, D is TRBD2 (6 bases). Per germline, CDR1 SGHAT and CDR2 FQDESV (reference sequence). V lost 5 bases, J lost 0 bases, and 12 bases lay in between. The CDR3 covers 15 residues. CDR3 loop: CASSLSAGSTDTQYF. CDR3 bases: TGTGCCAGCAGCCTATCGGCGGGAAGCACAGATACGCAGTATTTT. Drawing the rest from reference TRBV11-1 and TRBJ2-3, the complete variable domain is EAEVAQSPRYKITEKSQAVAFWCDPISGHATLYWYRQILGQGPELLVQFQDESVVDDSQLPKDRFSAERLKGVDSTLKIQPAELGDSAMYLCASSLSAGSTDTQYFGPGTRLTVL.

The V call is TRBV7-2, the J call TRBJ2-4; 8 bases are shared with TRBD2. V was clipped by 5 bases and J by 5 bases; unmatched bases: 11. Germline CDR1 reads SGHTA; CDR2 reads FQGNSA. The CDR3 has 16 residues. DNA for the CDR3: TGTGCCAGCAGCCCCAAGGCTAGCGGGTTACAAAACATTCAGTACTTC. As protein: CASSPKASGLQNIQYF.

Only one count was recorded for this clone. Other DNA sequences of this sample code for an identical CDR3. This rearrangement joins TRBV4-1 to TRBJ2-1; D might be TRBD2 (6 bases). V lost 3 bases to trimming and J lost 10 bases, with 10 bases between them. Germline CDR1 and CDR2: MGHRA and YSYEKL. This CDR3 is 12 amino acids long. The CDR3 nucleotides are TGCGCCAGCAGCCAGGGAGCGGGCGAGCAGTTCTTC. Translated, it gives CASSQGAGEQFF.

CDR3 nucleotides: TGTGCCAGCAGCCGTGCCGTTGGCACTGAAGCTTTCTTT. It specifies CASSRAVGTEAFF. The chain employs TRBV7-3 and TRBJ1-1; D is unresolved. This CDR3 is built from 13 residues. Between the trimmed V and J ends, which lost 5 bases and 4 bases, there was a span of 11 bases. Germline values: CDR1 SGHTA, CDR2 FQGTGA.

The chain combines TRBV30 with TRBJ1-4; possible D gene TRBD1, 6 bases. V shed 3 bases and J shed 5 bases, with 10 bases lying between them. The germline V gene has CDR1 GTSNPN and CDR2 SVGIG (reference sequence). CDR3 length: 13 amino acids. The CDR3 reads CAWRGGQNEKLFF. The CDR3 coding sequence is TGTGCCTGGAGGGGGGGCCAAAATGAAAAACTGTTTTTT.

This clone was seen more than once but under ten times. One end of the junction fails to match germline, which may point to a read error. The sample has other DNA sequences that encode this CDR3 too. The chain joins TRBV7-2 to TRBJ1-3; D gene ambiguous. Germline assignment: CDR1 SGHTA and CDR2 FQGNSA. The CDR3 consists of 13 residues. The CDR3 DNA reads as TGTGCCAGCAGCTTGGACCCTGGACACACCATATATTTT. It translates to CASSLDPGHTIYF.

This clone was found a few times. The chain couples TRBV6-6 to TRBJ2-3; 9 positions agree with TRBD1. Germline V CDR1 and CDR2: MNHNY, SVGAGI (reference sequence). The CDR3 sequence is 14 residues long. V lost 8 bases and J lost 4; bases outside the gene matches: 7. The CDR3 bases are TGTGCCAGCGGAGAGGGACAGGGAGCAGATACGCAGTATTTT. Its protein product is CASGEGQGADTQYF.

The CDR3 reads CASSLAGQHSGNTIYF. DNA for the CDR3: TGCGCCAGCAGCTTGGCCGGACAGCACTCTGGAAACACCATATATTTT. The gene calls are TRBV5-1 and TRBJ1-3, with D perhaps matching TRBD1 (6 bases). Germline V gene data show CDR1 as SGHRS and CDR2 as YFSETQ. This CDR3 is 16 amino acids long. Trimming took off 0 bases at V and 0 bases at J, with 10 bases between the two ends.

The chain couples TRBV5-1 to TRBJ1-2, with 7 nucleotides matching TRBD1. Germline V lookup: CDR1 SGHRS, CDR2 YFSETQ. V trimming: 1 base; J trimming: 6 bases; junction bases outside the gene matches: 6. The CDR3 contains 14 residues. The CDR3 DNA follows: TGCGCCAGCAGCTTGACAGGGGTTCCAAATGGCTACACCTTC. This codes for CASSLTGVPNGYTF.

The V gene is TRBV7-9, the J gene TRBJ2-3; TRBD2 matches at 7 bases. This CDR3 has 16 amino acids. Germline assignment: CDR1 SEHNR and CDR2 FQNEAQ (reference sequence). V shed 3 bases, J shed 2 bases, and the junction held 8 bases outside the gene matches. The CDR3 DNA is TGTGCCAGCAGCTTTTTTACAGCGGGGTACACAGATACGCAGTATTTT. It yields the protein CASSFFTAGYTDTQYF.

This clone was recorded at least ten times. The same CDR3 is also encoded by other DNA sequences in this sample. This chain connects TRBV25-1 to TRBJ2-4, with 8 bases lining up with TRBD2. Germline values: CDR1 MGHDK, CDR2 SYGVNS. V shed 4 bases and J 0 bases; nucleotides not matched to a gene: 8. The CDR3 consists of 17 residues. CDR3 region: CASSGRVAGSAKNIQYF. In nucleotides, the CDR3 is TGTGCCAGCAGTGGACGGGTAGCGGGATCAGCCAAAAACATTCAGTACTTC.

On this clone itself: The same CDR3 also results from other DNA sequences found in this sample. This CDR3 is CASSPGETQYF. CDR3 in DNA: TGTGCCAGCTCACCCGGAGAGACCCAGTACTTC. The V and J genes are TRBV18 and TRBJ2-5; no clear D. V lost 3 bases and J 4 bases, leaving 3 bases between the germline ends. The CDR3 contains 11 residues. Germline V CDR1 and CDR2: KGHSH, LQKENI.

This clone was recorded many times. CDR3 protein: CASSFFGSSDTQYF. The CDR3 DNA sequence: TGTGCCAGCAGCTTCTTCGGGAGCTCAGATACGCAGTATTTT. The chain combines TRBV5-4 with TRBJ2-3; a possible D gene is TRBD2 (6 bases). CDR3 length: 14 amino acids. Per germline, CDR1 SGHNT and CDR2 YYREEE (reference sequence). The V gene lost 2 bases and the J gene lost 4 bases, with 11 bases spanning the gap.

The chain carries TRBV18 and TRBJ1-4, with no clear D. This CDR3 has 15 residues. Trimming took 2 bases from V and 0 from J, leaving 7 bases between them. Germline assignment: CDR1 KGHSH and CDR2 LQKENI. The CDR3 sequence is CASSPMTTTNEKLFF. In nucleotides, the CDR3 is TGTGCCAGCTCACCAATGACTACAACTAATGAAAAACTGTTTTTT. The full variable domain, rest sourced from reference TRBV18 and TRBJ1-4, is NAGVMQNPRHLVRRRGQEARLRCSPMKGHSHVYWYRQLPEEGLKFMVYLQKENIIDESGMPKERFSAEFPKEGPSILRIQQVVRGDSAAYFCASSPMTTTNEKLFFGSGTQLSVL.

This clone was seen only a few times. The J gene is TRBJ1-4, the V gene TRBV19; 8 bases match TRBD1. Germline V gives CDR1 LNHDA, CDR2 SQIVND (reference sequence). The V and J ends lost 6 bases and 7 bases, in that order; junction bases with no gene match: 10. The CDR3 extends over 15 amino acids. CDR3 residues: CASRAQGAFGEKLFF. CDR3 coding DNA: TGTGCCAGTAGGGCTCAGGGGGCCTTTGGTGAAAAACTGTTTTTT.

The V call is TRBV5-1, the J call TRBJ2-3; a weak D match, TRBD2 (7 bases). In germline, CDR1 is SGHRS, CDR2 YFSETQ. This CDR3 region has 19 residues. V lost 4 bases to trimming and J lost 6 bases, with 30 bases between them. The CDR3 bases are TGCGCCAGCAGCAGCCGGGGGCAAGGACTAGTCCCAAACCGGGATACGCAGTATTTT. It translates to CASSSRGQGLVPNRDTQYF. Filled out from reference TRBV5-1 and TRBJ2-3, the complete variable domain reads KAGVTQTPRYLIKTRGQQVTLSCSPISGHRSVSWYQQTPGQGLQFLFEYFSETQRNKGNFPGRFSGRQFSNSRSEMNVSTLELGDSALYLCASSSRGQGLVPNRDTQYFGPGTRLTVL.

The chain joins TRBV7-3 to TRBJ2-1; the D gene is possibly TRBD2 (5 bases). This CDR3 spans 11 amino acids. V was clipped by 5 bases and J by 8 bases, with 7 bases between them. Germline CDR1 is SGHTA and CDR2 is FQGTGA. The CDR3 bases are TGTGCCAGCAGCATCGGGGATGAGCAGTTCTTC. Translated: CASSIGDEQFF.

The chain is built from TRBV15 and TRBJ2-5; TRBD1 or TRBD2 may be the D gene (5 bases each). Trimming removed 0 bases from V and 4 bases from J, with 15 bases in between. Germline CDR1 and CDR2: LNHNV and YYDKDF (reference sequence). CDR3 length equals 16 residues. The CDR3: CATSRERVRGGETQYF. The CDR3 DNA sequence: TGTGCCACCAGCAGAGAGCGGGTAAGGGGTGGAGAGACCCAGTACTTC.

The chain joins TRBV7-3 to TRBJ2-2; 10 nucleotides align to TRBD2. Germline V CDR1 and CDR2: SGHTA, FQGTGA. The CDR3 totals 16 residues. With 7 bases clipped from V and 5 bases from J, the junction kept 10 bases outside the gene matches. This CDR3 is CASNPTSGTVTGELFF. In nucleotides, the CDR3 is TGTGCCAGCAACCCTACTAGCGGGACGGTTACCGGGGAGCTGTTTTTT. The full variable domain, completed using reference TRBV7-3 and TRBJ2-2, is GAGVSQTPSNKVTEKGKYVELRCDPISGHTALYWYRQSLGQGPEFLIYFQGTGAADDSGLPNDRFFAVRPEGSVSTLKIQRTERGDSAVYLCASNPTSGTVTGELFFGEGSRLTVL.

V and J are TRBV4-2 and TRBJ2-2; D is uncertain. The CDR3 length is 16 residues. Germline V gene data show CDR1 as LGHNA and CDR2 as YNFKEQ. V lost 1 base, J lost 6 bases, and 15 bases lay in between. The CDR3 nucleotides are TGTGCCAGCAGCCAAGGTACTAAGGAGTCCTCCGGGGAGCTGTTTTTT. Translated: CASSQGTKESSGELFF.

The rearrangement uses TRBV4-1 and TRBJ1-4; TRBD1 matches 10 bases. The V and J ends lost 4 bases and 8 bases, in that order; junction bases with no gene match: 7. From germline, CDR1 is MGHRA and CDR2 YSYEKL. The CDR3 has 15 amino acids. The CDR3 DNA is TGCGCCAGCAGCCTCATGACAGGGGGCGCAGAAAAACTGTTTTTT. This sequence encodes CASSLMTGGAEKLFF.